This entry is about one TCR beta chain. The antigen remains undetermined. This record belongs to a study of OX40 agonist ivuxolimab in advanced cancers. As for the study in general: Patients were treated with ivuxolimab, an agonistic anti-OX40 (CD134) antibody.

Study conclusions and caveats: Dose levels from 0.1 to 3.0 mg/kg saw CD4+ and CD8+ blood T cells expand clonally by week 6. Relative to CD4+ cells, CD8+ T cells on average had more expanded clones.

Any history of autoimmune disease or systemic immunosuppression disqualified patients. This CDR3 is 17 amino acids long. Germline CDR1 is SGHVS and CDR2 is FQNEAQ. Germline trimming cut 1 base from V and 0 bases from J; bases unmatched to any gene: 3. TCRdb's copy holds only in-frame clones and misses some; the assay was immunoSEQ multiplex PCR. Here the sample spans approximately 18,000 clones, roughly 73% being singletons. The sample in question was CD4+ or CD8+ T cells sorted from blood, obtained in a trial of the OX40 agonist ivuxolimab. This clonotype originated in an adult with an advanced solid tumor such as melanoma, head and neck, liver or kidney cancer. This sequence joins TRBV7-8 and TRBJ2-6; 7 positions agree with TRBD1. Here the CDR3 DNA reads TGTGCCAGCAGCTTAGGGGGACAGACCTCTGGGGCCAACGTCCTGACTTTC. This encodes CASSLGGQTSGANVLTF.